The clone carrying this T cell receptor beta chain was counted between two and nine times. The target antigen is unknown. TCRdb ran MiXCR on the 5' RACE reads and lists one entry per CDR3 protein. The data contain 600,000 to 700,000 distinct CDR3 sequences, around 20% of them singletons. Deletions cut 1 base from V and 8 bases from J, with 18 bases between. The CDR3 runs 16 residues. The V gene's germline CDR1 is MGHRA and CDR2 YSYEKL. The data derive from a study of identical twins. General study results and limits: Some out-of-frame alpha sequences were shared by twins, and these showed excess low generation probability. Beta out-of-frame twin sharing showed a weaker excess.

The same data also contributed to another study, on T cells expressing NK-cell markers.

V and J are TRBV4-1 and TRBJ2-1, with D perhaps matching TRBD2 (5 bases). The TCR was taken from a young woman in good health. Sample: PBMCs. CDR3 sequence: CASSQGGERRLYEQFF. CDR3 DNA sequence: TGCGCCAGCAGCCAAGGGGGAGAGCGGAGGTTGTATGAGCAGTTCTTC.